The 24 T cell receptor beta chains below were found in one sample sequenced in a study of T cells after yellow fever vaccination. TCRdb reanalysed the 5' RACE reads using MiXCR and keeps one entry per CDR3 protein. The repertoire holds about 210,000 distinct CDR3 sequences, 6% to 8% seen once, with more than 0.85% in the top ten. This sample comprised CD4+ T cells sorted from PBMCs, obtained on the day of the yellow fever booster vaccination. Source of these receptors: a man aged 25 to 40 who received the YFV17D yellow fever vaccine.

The J gene is TRBJ2-7, the V gene TRBV5-6, with D perhaps TRBD1 or TRBD2 (5 bases each). The germline CDR1 and CDR2 sequences are SGHDT and YYEEEE. This CDR3 spans 13 amino acids. V was cut by 1 base and J by 2 bases, with 7 bases left in between. Written as DNA, the CDR3 is TGTGCCAGCAGCTTGCCGGGGCCCTACGAGCAGTACTTC. This sequence encodes CASSLPGPYEQYF.

This clonotype was recorded many times. The chain joins TRBV29-1 to TRBJ2-1, with TRBD2 matching 7 bases. Germline loops: CDR1 SQVTM, CDR2 ANQGSEA. The CDR3 has 13 residues. The V segment lost 4 bases and the J segment 10 bases; nucleotides outside the gene matches: 10. The CDR3 region has the DNA TGCAGCGTTGGGGAGGGACCGGCCGGAGAGCAGTTCTTC. Translated, it gives CSVGEGPAGEQFF.

This clonotype was counted many times. This sequence joins TRBV4-3 and TRBJ2-5; D is ambiguous. Germline assignment: CDR1 LGHNA and CDR2 YSLEER. The CDR3 totals 13 residues. V lost 0 bases and J 0 bases, leaving 2 bases between the germline ends. The CDR3 reads CASSQDYQETQYF. The DNA of the CDR3 is TGCGCCAGCAGCCAAGATTACCAAGAGACCCAGTACTTC.

This clonotype showed up just a few times. The genes are TRBV29-1 and TRBJ1-3, with TRBD1 matching 9 bases. This CDR3 has 13 amino acids. J lost 3 bases, V lost 6 bases, and 3 bases had no gene match. Germline lookup yields CDR1 SQVTM and CDR2 ANQGSEA. The CDR3 here is CSVGTGNGNTIYF. In nucleotides, the CDR3 is TGCAGCGTCGGGACAGGGAATGGAAACACCATATATTTT.

This clonotype was counted at least ten times. The chain employs TRBV9 and TRBJ2-7, with TRBD1 matching 8 bases. CDR3 length equals 15 residues. The V gene's germline CDR1 is SGDLS and CDR2 YYNGEE. J lost 6 bases, V lost 0 bases, and 8 bases had no gene match. The CDR3 loop is CASSVGGTGSGEQYF. The CDR3 DNA reads as TGTGCCAGCAGCGTAGGGGGGACAGGCTCCGGCGAGCAGTACTTC.

The chain combines TRBV29-1 with TRBJ2-3, with D possibly called TRBD1 or TRBD2 (5 bases each). The V gene lost 4 bases and the J gene lost 3 bases, with 17 bases spanning the gap. CDR3 length: 15 residues. CDR1 and CDR2 (germline): SQVTM, ANQGSEA. DNA of the CDR3: TGCAGCGTTGGTGGATTAAACGAGGGGACAGATACGCAGTATTTT. Encoded protein: CSVGGLNEGTDTQYF.

The chain combines TRBV25-1 with TRBJ2-3; TRBD2 matches 15 bases. V trimming: 6 bases; J trimming: 4 bases; junction bases outside the gene matches: 11. From germline, CDR1 is MGHDK and CDR2 SYGVNS. This CDR3 contains 18 residues. In nucleotides, the CDR3 is TGTGCCAGCAGGCAACCGGGACTAGCGGGAGGAGGAGCAGATACGCAGTATTTT. Its translation is CASRQPGLAGGGADTQYF.

At least ten counts were recorded for this clonotype. The rearrangement uses TRBV20-1 and TRBJ2-1, with 14 positions matching TRBD2. With V trimmed by 5 bases and J by 6 bases, 3 bases remained unmatched. CDR3 length: 14 amino acids. Germline V CDR1 and CDR2: DFQATT, SNEGSKA (reference sequence). The CDR3 bases are TGCAGTGCTCCCGGGACTAGCGGGGGCAATGAGCAGTTCTTC. Amino acids: CSAPGTSGGNEQFF.

This clonotype was observed at least ten times. The chain links TRBV29-1 to TRBJ2-2; a weak D match, TRBD1 (6 bases). Germline-derived CDR1 and CDR2 are SQVTM and ANQGSEA. The V gene lost 6 bases and the J gene lost 3 bases, with 17 bases spanning the gap. The CDR3 spans 15 residues. The CDR3 bases are TGCAGCGTCTCGTGGGACACCTGGGACACCGGGGAGCTGTTTTTT. Its protein product is CSVSWDTWDTGELFF.

This clonotype was recorded at least ten times. The junction differs from germline at one of its ends, possibly a read error. V usage is TRBV7-7 and J usage is TRBJ1-1; a weak D match, TRBD1 (5 bases). Germline V CDR1 and CDR2: SSHAT, FNYEAQ (reference sequence). The CDR3 extends over 16 amino acids. This chain's CDR3 is CASSLLESLRGTEAFF. CDR3 nucleotide sequence: TGTGCTAGCAGCTTATTGGAGTCCCTGAGGGGTACTGAAGCTTTCTTT.

The V gene is TRBV24-1, the J gene TRBJ1-1, with D perhaps matching TRBD1 (6 bases). This CDR3 has 15 residues. The germline V gene encodes CDR1 KGHDR and CDR2 SFDVKD. Trimming took 5 bases from V and 3 from J, leaving 15 bases between them. The CDR3 DNA reads TGTGCCACCAGTGCCGCAGGGGAATATGACACTGAAGCTTTCTTT. Translating it yields CATSAAGEYDTEAFF.

This clonotype was found a few times. The chain recombines TRBV5-1 with TRBJ2-7, with D possibly being TRBD1 (6 bases). The V end lost 4 bases, the J end lost 4 bases, and 9 bases lay between the germline ends. Looked up from germline, CDR1 is SGHRS and CDR2 is YFSETQ. The CDR3 length is 12 residues. Here the CDR3 reads CASSADRYEQYF. DNA for the CDR3: TGCGCCAGCAGCGCGGACAGATACGAGCAGTACTTC.

V is TRBV5-1 and J is TRBJ2-6; D not certain. Trimming took off 1 base at V and 2 bases at J, with 7 bases between the two ends. The CDR3 covers 15 residues. Germline loops: CDR1 SGHRS, CDR2 YFSETQ. The CDR3 region has the DNA TGCGCCAGCAGCTTGTCCGTGACTGGGGCCAACGTCCTGACTTTC. This sequence encodes CASSLSVTGANVLTF.

V and J are TRBV20-1 and TRBJ2-1; no clear D gene. The V gene lost 2 bases and the J gene lost 0 bases, with 8 bases spanning the gap. CDR1 is DFQATT and CDR2 is SNEGSKA in the germline V gene (reference sequence). The CDR3 has 14 residues. CDR3 DNA: TGCAGTGCTAGAAACACCGACTCCTACAATGAGCAGTTCTTC. This codes for CSARNTDSYNEQFF.

There are a few counts of this clonotype. The rearrangement links TRBV5-1 to TRBJ2-7; TRBD2 matches 12 bases. This CDR3 comprises 14 residues. J was trimmed by 5 bases and V by 4 bases; bases with no gene match: 4. Germline V gene lookup returns CDR1 SGHRS and CDR2 YFSETQ. The CDR3 spells CASSDRLAGDEQYF. DNA of the CDR3: TGCGCCAGCAGCGACCGACTAGCGGGAGACGAGCAGTACTTC.

This clonotype was recorded a few times. V is TRBV6-5 and J is TRBJ1-4, with D uncertain. CDR3 length equals 15 residues. Trimming pared 0 bases from V and 7 bases from J, leaving 12 bases between. Per germline, CDR1 MNHEY and CDR2 SVGAGI. The CDR3 sequence: CASSYSQWGGEKLFF. The CDR3 region has the DNA TGTGCCAGCAGTTACTCGCAGTGGGGAGGTGAAAAACTGTTTTTT.

At least ten counts were recorded for this clonotype. This chain uses TRBV7-7 with TRBJ2-5, with TRBD1 matching over 10 bases. The J segment lost 5 bases and the V segment lost 0 bases, leaving 12 bases of the junction unmatched. From germline, CDR1 is SSHAT and CDR2 FNYEAQ (reference sequence). There are 18 residues in the CDR3. The CDR3 DNA is TGTGCCAGCAGCTTAGCCCCCAGTCGGGGGGACAGGGGTGAGACCCAGTACTTC. This codes for CASSLAPSRGDRGETQYF.

This clonotype was seen repeatedly, ten times or more. The rearrangement links TRBV29-1 to TRBJ2-5; 7 bases align to TRBD2. The length of the CDR3 is 13 residues. V lost 7 bases, J lost 7 bases, and 12 bases stayed unmatched. The V gene's germline CDR1 is SQVTM and CDR2 ANQGSEA. This chain's CDR3 is CSGTRAGIGTQYF. The CDR3 coding sequence is TGCAGCGGTACAAGAGCGGGAATTGGGACCCAGTACTTC.

This clonotype showed up many times. The chain is built from TRBV24-1 and TRBJ2-1; no clear D gene. The length of the CDR3 is 16 residues. Germline CDR1 and CDR2: KGHDR and SFDVKD. Trimming removed 4 bases at V and 4 bases at J, with 16 bases between. Written as DNA, the CDR3 is TGTGCCACCAGTGACTTGGCCCCAGGAAGTTACAATGAGCAGTTCTTC. It specifies CATSDLAPGSYNEQFF.

The V and J genes are TRBV9 and TRBJ1-6, with D tentatively TRBD1 (5 bases). Trimming left V 3 bases short and J 8 bases short, with 27 bases between. The CDR3 has 19 residues. Looked up from germline, CDR1 is SGDLS and CDR2 is YYNGEE. CDR3 DNA sequence: TGTGCCAGCAGCGGTAGTAGGTCTACTGGACAAAGCGTGGATTCACCCCTCCACTTT. Its translation is CASSGSRSTGQSVDSPLHF. The full variable domain, rest sourced from reference TRBV9 and TRBJ1-6, is DSGVTQTPKHLITATGQRVTLRCSPRSGDLSVYWYQQSLDQGLQFLIQYYNGEERAKGNILERFSAQQFPDLHSELNLSSLELGDSALYFCASSGSRSTGQSVDSPLHFGNGTRLTVT.

The chain uses TRBV24-1 and TRBJ2-7; a weak D match, TRBD2 (6 bases). The CDR3 covers 13 residues. Deletions cut 3 bases from V and 2 bases from J, with 7 bases between. Per germline, CDR1 KGHDR and CDR2 SFDVKD. The CDR3 region is CATSDGGAYEQYF. The CDR3 DNA reads as TGTGCCACCAGTGATGGAGGGGCCTACGAGCAGTACTTC.

This clonotype appeared many times. The chain is built from TRBV6-2 or TRBV6-3 and TRBJ2-7; the D call may be TRBD1 or TRBD2 (5 bases each). CDR3 length equals 13 residues. V was pared by 4 bases and J by 6 bases, with 13 bases between. Per germline, CDR1 MNHEY and CDR2 SVGEGT. The DNA for the CDR3 is TGTGCCAGCAGTTCCAGTACTAGGGGCGAGCAGTACTTC. It specifies CASSSSTRGEQYF.

V usage is TRBV20-1 and J usage is TRBJ2-1; D call uncertain. Germline CDR1 is DFQATT and CDR2 is SNEGSKA (reference sequence). V lost 6 bases and J 6 bases, leaving 6 bases between the germline ends. This CDR3 is 10 amino acids long. CDR3 nucleotide sequence: TGCAGTGCAGTTATCAATGAGCAGTTCTTC. Amino acid sequence: CSAVINEQFF.

This clonotype was detected a few times. The chain combines TRBV6-1 with TRBJ2-2; 9 bases match TRBD2. This CDR3 region has 16 residues. J was trimmed by 3 bases and V by 6 bases; bases with no gene match: 8. The germline V gene has CDR1 MNHNS and CDR2 SASEGT. The CDR3: CASRDSGRGYTGELFF. The DNA for the CDR3 is TGTGCCAGCAGAGATAGCGGGAGAGGGTACACCGGGGAGCTGTTTTTT.